Each of the 19 T cell receptor beta chains below was sequenced from the same sample in a study of T-cell memory formation after mild COVID-19. TCRdb independently ran MiXCR on the 5' RACE reads; one entry per CDR3 protein. The sample lists roughly 340,000 distinct CDR3 sequences; roughly 20% were seen once. The sequenced sample was PBMCs or a T cell subset sorted from them (not recorded which). The receptors here all came from a man between 18 and 29 years old who had mild COVID-19 (a few samples of this study predate the infection). Cell type and time point are not known.

As to this clonotype: A clone one base away is much larger, so this may be a read error. The CDR3 DNA follows: TGTGCCAGCAGCATAGGGGCAGATACGCAGTATTTT. It encodes CASSIGADTQYF. V is TRBV11-3 and J is TRBJ2-3; D possibly corresponds to TRBD1 (5 bases). The CDR3 totals 12 residues. In germline, CDR1 is SGHNT, CDR2 YENEEA. The germline V and J ends were trimmed by 5 bases and 4 bases, with 7 bases remaining between them.

This clonotype was seen only a few times. The J gene is TRBJ1-2, the V gene TRBV6-5; D may be TRBD1 (6 bases). The CDR3 totals 14 residues. Deletions cut 0 bases from V and 7 bases from J, with 12 bases between. CDR1 is MNHEY and CDR2 is SVGAGI in the germline V gene. As DNA, the CDR3 is TGTGCCAGCAGTTACTCGCCGGGGGGCGGTGGCTACACCTTC. It encodes CASSYSPGGGGYTF.

The chain has TRBV29-1 and TRBJ2-2; D is undetermined. The CDR3 is 12 amino acids. Trimming stripped 4 bases from V and 1 base from J, with 4 bases between. CDR1 is SQVTM and CDR2 is ANQGSEA in the germline V gene. The CDR3 region has the DNA TGCAGCGTTGCCGGGAACACCGGGGAGCTGTTTTTT. Protein: CSVAGNTGELFF.

This clonotype was detected a few times. The gene calls are TRBV7-2 and TRBJ2-3, with 11 bases fitting TRBD2. CDR3 length: 16 residues. The trim removed 0 bases at V and 4 bases at J, leaving 3 bases unmatched. Per germline, CDR1 SGHTA and CDR2 FQGNSA. The CDR3 bases are TGTGCCAGCAGCTTAGCTCCGGGACTAGCGGCAGATACGCAGTATTTT. This codes for CASSLAPGLAADTQYF.

This clonotype was observed a few times. The chain is built from TRBV7-3 and TRBJ1-2, with unresolved D. The germline V gene has CDR1 SGHTA and CDR2 FQGTGA. V lost 4 bases to trimming and J lost 8 bases, with 11 bases between them. The CDR3 length is 12 residues. The CDR3 loop is CASSSKVEGYTF. Here the CDR3 DNA reads TGTGCCAGCAGCTCCAAGGTTGAAGGCTACACCTTC.

This chain joins TRBV13 and TRBJ2-4; TRBD1 is a possible D gene (6 bases). V was pared by 5 bases and J by 7 bases, with 12 bases between. This CDR3 has 13 residues. CDR1 and CDR2 from the germline V gene are PRHDT and FYEKMQ (reference sequence). The CDR3 loop is CASSPTGINIQYF. The CDR3 DNA reads as TGTGCCAGCAGCCCGACAGGAATTAACATTCAGTACTTC.

This clonotype appeared a few times. This chain joins TRBV5-6 and TRBJ2-7; tentatively, D is TRBD1 (6 bases). In germline, CDR1 is SGHDT, CDR2 YYEEEE. This CDR3 has 12 residues. The V gene lost 6 bases and the J gene lost 4 bases, with 11 bases spanning the gap. The CDR3 sequence is CASTAQGYEQYV. CDR3 in DNA: TGTGCCAGCACCGCACAGGGTTACGAGCAGTACGTC.

This clonotype was seen ten or more times. V usage is TRBV4-3 and J usage is TRBJ1-5, with 7 bases aligning to TRBD1. Germline V gene data show CDR1 as LGHNA and CDR2 as YSLEER. The trim removed 4 bases at V and 6 bases at J, leaving 3 bases unmatched. The CDR3 extends over 13 amino acids. CDR3 residues: CASSPTGIQPQHF. Written as DNA, the CDR3 is TGCGCCAGCAGCCCGACAGGGATTCAGCCCCAGCATTTT.

A few counts support this clonotype. The rearrangement links TRBV2 to TRBJ2-7; D call uncertain. Trimming removed 2 bases from V and 0 bases from J, with 20 bases in between. Per germline, CDR1 SNHLY and CDR2 FYNNEI. The CDR3 spans 18 residues. The CDR3 is CASSEFLFGSLSSYEQYV. The CDR3, as DNA: TGTGCCAGCAGTGAATTCTTGTTTGGCAGTCTGAGCTCCTACGAGCAGTACGTC.

The rearrangement joins TRBV12-3 or TRBV12-4 to TRBJ2-3; 10 bases align to TRBD2. This CDR3 contains 16 residues. Trimming took 4 bases from V and 0 from J; bases not matched to a gene: 4. CDR3 residues: CASSSGTSASTDTQYF. Written as DNA, the CDR3 is TGTGCCAGCAGTTCCGGGACTAGCGCTAGCACAGATACGCAGTATTTT.

J is TRBJ1-5 and V is TRBV4-1; 8 nucleotides match TRBD1. This CDR3 contains 16 residues. Losses at the gene ends were 0 bases for V and 6 bases for J; bases not matched to a gene: 7. The germline gives CDR1 MGHRA, CDR2 YSYEKL. The CDR3 region has the DNA TGCGCCAGCAGCCAAGAGCACCGGGACAGGACTCAGCCCCAGCATTTT. Its protein is CASSQEHRDRTQPQHF.

The chain employs TRBV30 and TRBJ2-7; 7 positions agree with TRBD1. This CDR3 has 15 residues. The V and J ends lost 4 bases and 0 bases, in that order; junction bases with no gene match: 9. Germline CDR1 is GTSNPN and CDR2 is SVGIG (reference sequence). The CDR3 spells CAWTNMGDSSYEQYF. Written as DNA, the CDR3 is TGTGCCTGGACCAATATGGGGGACAGCTCCTACGAGCAGTACTTC.

This clonotype has a single count. This chain uses TRBV7-2 with TRBJ2-2, with 8 nucleotides matching TRBD1. This CDR3 spans 15 amino acids. V lost 4 bases, J lost 6 bases, and 7 bases stayed unmatched. Looked up from germline, CDR1 is SGHTA and CDR2 is FQGNSA. CDR3 sequence (DNA): TGTGCCAGCAGCTCCCGGACAGGGATCGCCGGGGAGCTGTTTTTT. This encodes CASSSRTGIAGELFF.

V usage is TRBV28 and J usage is TRBJ2-5; TRBD1 agrees at 7 bases. Germline V CDR1 and CDR2: MDHEN, SYDVKM. This CDR3 is 15 amino acids long. J lost 8 bases, V lost 3 bases, and 12 bases had no gene match. The chain's CDR3 is CASSFGTVIVGTQYF. CDR3 sequence (DNA): TGTGCCAGCAGTTTTGGGACAGTCATCGTCGGAACCCAGTACTTC. Full variable domain (outside the CDR3, taken from reference TRBV28 and TRBJ2-5): DVKVTQSSRYLVKRTGEKVFLECVQDMDHENMFWYRQDPGLGLRLIYFSYDVKMKEKGDIPEGYSVSREKKERFSLILESASTNQTSMYLCASSFGTVIVGTQYFGPGTRLLVL.

This clonotype appeared a single time. A read error may explain this, as a much larger clone is one base away. The V gene is TRBV5-1, the J gene TRBJ2-5, with 8 bases lining up with TRBD1. V shed 6 bases and J 2 bases; nucleotides not matched to a gene: 6. Looked up from germline, CDR1 is SGHRS and CDR2 is YFSETQ. This CDR3 has 14 amino acids. The CDR3 reads CASNTGQAQETQYF. Written as DNA, the CDR3 is TGCGCCAGCAACACGGGACAGGCACAAGAGACCCAGTACTTC.

This clonotype came up a few times. The CDR3 spells CASSPRGLAGVDEQFF. In DNA form, the CDR3 reads TGTGCCAGCAGCCCCAGGGGACTAGCGGGGGTGGATGAGCAGTTCTTC. V and J are TRBV6-5 and TRBJ2-1; TRBD2 matches at 14 bases. The trim removed 6 bases at V and 8 bases at J, leaving 9 bases unmatched. The CDR3 consists of 16 residues. The germline V gene encodes CDR1 MNHEY and CDR2 SVGAGI.

This clonotype was observed a handful of times. The rearrangement links TRBV6-5 to TRBJ2-7, with 7 bases that match TRBD2. Trimming cost V 4 bases and J 0 bases; bases outside gene matches: 9. The V gene's germline CDR1 is MNHEY and CDR2 SVGAGI. The CDR3 consists of 16 residues. CDR3 residues: CASSSRRGVSSYEQYV. In DNA, the CDR3 is TGTGCCAGCAGTTCCCGTCGGGGGGTGAGCTCCTACGAGCAGTACGTC.

The V call is TRBV5-1, the J call TRBJ2-4; 10 positions match TRBD1. Trimming removed 3 bases from V and 7 bases from J; junction bases left unmatched: 1. The germline V gene encodes CDR1 SGHRS and CDR2 YFSETQ. The CDR3 spans 13 residues. CDR3 residues: CASSSDRGNIQYF. The CDR3 DNA follows: TGCGCCAGCAGCTCGGACAGGGGGAACATTCAGTACTTC.

The chain carries TRBV4-3 and TRBJ1-4; weak D call: TRBD1 (5 bases). The CDR3 is 16 amino acids. Trimming left V 1 base short and J 4 bases short, with 13 bases between. CDR1 is LGHNA and CDR2 is YSLEER in the germline V gene. CDR3 loop: CASSQGRGPYNEKLFF. The CDR3 DNA reads TGCGCCAGCAGCCAAGGCCGGGGACCTTATAATGAAAAACTGTTTTTT.